This T cell receptor (beta chain) was retrieved from a study of T cell responses to AZD1222 COVID-19 vaccine. Study-wide points: Researchers report vaccine-associated CD4 TCRs spanning spike, with dominance at 160-218 and 743-854. Variant regions that are unmutated are reportedly the target of nearly half of spike-specific TCRs. Just a handful of people given AZD1222 tested seropositive at baseline.

Libraries were prepared by immunoSEQ multiplex PCR; TCRdb keeps only in-frame clonotypes and omits some of them. Of approximately 160,000 clones in the sample, approximately 90% were seen once. Note on this clone: Antigen: not known.

This sequence originates from an adult in good health. The sequenced sample was peripheral blood, obtained on day 0 of AZD1222 vaccination.

The DNA of the CDR3 is TGTGCCAGCAGTTACGCAGATACGCAGTATTTT. Its protein is CASSYADTQYF. The chain combines TRBV6-5 with TRBJ2-3; no clear D gene. V lost 2 bases, J lost 4 bases, and 1 base lay in between. This CDR3 is built from 11 residues. The germline V gene has CDR1 MNHEY and CDR2 SVGAGI.